Following are 27 T cell receptor beta chains from one sample sequenced in a study of regulatory T cells in long-lasting Graves disease. Noted time point: newly diagnosed GD, antithyroid drugs for less than 3 months. The TCR library used RNA extracted from PBMCs. Combining iRepertoire HTBI primers with Arm-PCR of CDR3 regions, the authors built TCR beta libraries. TCRdb passed the multiplex PCR reads through MiXCR, listing each CDR3 protein once. This table holds 560,000 or so distinct CDR3 sequences, 15% to 20% found once. These data also formed part of another study, on T cells in Graves' hyperthyroidism and ophthalmopathy.

This sample comprised peripheral blood mononuclear cells (PBMCs), obtained at new diagnosis, from a patient treated with antithyroid drugs. These receptors all come from a man aged 18 to 30 with Graves disease.

This clonotype was detected many times. The V call is TRBV20-1, the J call TRBJ2-7; TRBD2 matches at 7 bases. V was pared by 1 base and J by 0 bases, with 6 bases of the junction left unmatched. The germline gives CDR1 DFQATT, CDR2 SNEGSKA (reference sequence). The CDR3 contains 15 residues. Here the CDR3 reads CSARGDGGSSYEQYF. Written as DNA, the CDR3 is TGCAGTGCTAGAGGCGACGGCGGGAGCTCCTACGAGCAGTACTTC.

This clonotype was counted between two and nine times. V usage is TRBV19 and J usage is TRBJ2-2; unclear D gene. The CDR3 sequence is 16 residues long. V lost 3 bases and J 1 base, leaving 12 bases between the germline ends. CDR1 and CDR2 (germline): LNHDA, SQIVND (reference sequence). The CDR3 DNA reads as TGTGCCAGTAGTATTGCCCTGGGGTGGAACACCGGGGAGCTGTTTTTT. Translating gives CASSIALGWNTGELFF.

This chain joins TRBV5-8 and TRBJ2-3; 14 nucleotides align to TRBD2. CDR3 length: 16 amino acids. With 6 bases clipped from V and 7 bases from J, the junction kept 10 bases outside the gene matches. CDR1 and CDR2 from the germline V gene are SGHTS and YDEGEE. CDR3 DNA sequence: TGTGCCAGCATCAGACTAGCGGGAGGGCGCTCGAATACGCAGTATTTT. Translated: CASIRLAGGRSNTQYF.

This clonotype appeared many times. The CDR3 nucleotides are TGTGCCAGCAGTTTTCAGACGCCCTATGGGGTGAACACTGAAGCTTTCTTT. Protein: CASSFQTPYGVNTEAFF. The rearrangement uses TRBV28 and TRBJ1-1; no definite D call. CDR1 and CDR2 (germline): MDHEN, SYDVKM. This CDR3 spans 17 amino acids. V was pared by 3 bases and J by 0 bases, with 17 bases between.

V is TRBV7-9 and J is TRBJ2-2; 9 bases line up with TRBD1. Trimming removed 9 bases from V and 8 bases from J; junction bases left unmatched: 7. Germline lookup yields CDR1 SEHNR and CDR2 FQNEAQ (reference sequence). The CDR3 covers 13 residues. CDR3 residues: CASSTGGSGELFF. Here the CDR3 DNA reads TGTGCCAGTTCAACAGGGGGCTCTGGGGAGCTGTTTTTT.

Many counts were recorded for this clonotype. The chain links TRBV27 to TRBJ2-1; the D gene is possibly TRBD2 (6 bases). The CDR3 is made up of 15 amino acids. Trimming pared 3 bases from V and 5 bases from J, leaving 14 bases between. Germline assignment: CDR1 MNHEY and CDR2 SMNVEV (reference sequence). The CDR3 spells CASSLVGTGNNEQFF. Written as DNA, the CDR3 is TGTGCCAGCAGTTTGGTCGGGACTGGGAACAATGAGCAGTTCTTC.

This clonotype was counted only a few times. This sequence joins TRBV7-9 and TRBJ1-1, with TRBD1 as a possible D gene (6 bases). The CDR3 has 19 amino acids. Trimming shortened V by 4 bases and J by 0 bases, and 24 bases separated the two germline ends. Germline CDR1 is SEHNR and CDR2 is FQNEAQ (reference sequence). This CDR3 reads CASSSSKANKGTMNTEAFF. For the CDR3, the DNA is TGTGCCAGCAGCTCCTCTAAGGCGAATAAGGGGACAATGAACACTGAAGCTTTCTTT.

This clonotype was counted a few times. A much larger clone differs by one base, so this may be a read error. The rearrangement links TRBV3-1 to TRBJ1-2; weak D call: TRBD1 (6 bases). The CDR3 has 13 residues. Per the germline V gene, CDR1 is LGHDT and CDR2 is YNNKEL (reference sequence). The CDR3 region is CAGSQTGTHGYTF. The CDR3 DNA reads TGTGCCGGCAGCCAAACAGGGACCCATGGCTACACCTTC.

This clonotype was seen ten or more times. CDR3 region: CASSPGFGGTDTQYF. Written as DNA, the CDR3 is TGTGCCAGCAGTCCAGGGTTTGGGGGCACAGATACGCAGTATTTT. The V gene is TRBV25-1, the J gene TRBJ2-3; a weak D match, TRBD1 (5 bases). V lost 5 bases to trimming and J lost 1 base, with 13 bases between them. Per the germline V gene, CDR1 is MGHDK and CDR2 is SYGVNS. The CDR3 covers 15 residues.

This clonotype was seen a few times. The V call is TRBV3-1, the J call TRBJ2-7; either TRBD1 or TRBD2 may supply D (5 bases each). This CDR3 is 16 amino acids long. Germline CDR1 and CDR2: LGHDT and YNNKEL (reference sequence). The V end lost 4 bases, the J end lost 3 bases, and 19 bases lay between the germline ends. CDR3 sequence reads: CASSPSGPGQNYEQYF. DNA for the CDR3: TGTGCCAGCAGCCCCTCGGGGCCCGGGCAGAACTACGAGCAGTACTTC.

The V gene is TRBV20-1, the J gene TRBJ2-7, with 10 bases lining up with TRBD2. J lost 7 bases, V lost 5 bases, and 14 bases had no gene match. CDR3 length equals 15 residues. Germline V CDR1 and CDR2: DFQATT, SNEGSKA (reference sequence). The CDR3 spells CSAGGPAGGPWEQYF. For the CDR3, the DNA is TGCAGTGCTGGGGGGCCAGCGGGAGGGCCGTGGGAGCAGTACTTC.

The J gene is TRBJ2-1, the V gene TRBV7-9; D is unresolved. Trimming pared 4 bases from V and 8 bases from J, leaving 12 bases between. Per germline, CDR1 SEHNR and CDR2 FQNEAQ (reference sequence). The CDR3 contains 13 residues. CDR3 residues: CASSSPVGDEQFF. The CDR3 DNA sequence: TGTGCCAGCAGCTCCCCCGTTGGAGATGAGCAGTTCTTC. The whole variable domain, remainder taken from reference TRBV7-9 and TRBJ2-1, is DTGVSQNPRHKITKRGQNVTFRCDPISEHNRLYWYRQTLGQGPEFLTYFQNEAQLEKSRLLSDRFSAERPKGSFSTLEIQRTEQGDSAMYLCASSSPVGDEQFFGPGTRLTVL.

This clonotype has at least ten counts. The chain uses TRBV20-1 and TRBJ2-7; weak D call: TRBD2 (5 bases). Per germline, CDR1 DFQATT and CDR2 SNEGSKA (reference sequence). The CDR3 spans 15 residues. Trimming stripped 4 bases from V and 6 bases from J, with 22 bases between. The CDR3 reads CSAMHRTDATGEQYF. In DNA, the CDR3 is TGCAGTGCTATGCACCGGACTGACGCTACGGGCGAGCAGTACTTC.

The sample holds many counts of this clonotype. The chain employs TRBV29-1 and TRBJ2-7; D may be TRBD2 (7 bases). Trimming shortened V by 4 bases and J by 0 bases, and 16 bases separated the two germline ends. The germline gives CDR1 SQVTM, CDR2 ANQGSEA. The CDR3 consists of 15 residues. This chain's CDR3 is CSVAWGGPSSYEQYF. In nucleotides, the CDR3 is TGCAGCGTTGCGTGGGGGGGGCCCAGCTCCTACGAGCAGTACTTC.

This clonotype was seen many times. The chain recombines TRBV20-1 with TRBJ2-3; D unresolved. Germline assignment: CDR1 DFQATT and CDR2 SNEGSKA (reference sequence). The CDR3 runs 15 residues. Trimming took off 1 base at V and 2 bases at J, with 13 bases between the two ends. The CDR3 coding sequence is TGCAGTGCTAGAGGTCCCAGGCGGCTCACAGATACGCAGTATTTT. Translated: CSARGPRRLTDTQYF.

This clonotype was observed at least ten times. V usage is TRBV28 and J usage is TRBJ2-3, with 11 bases that match TRBD2. Germline-derived CDR1 and CDR2 are MDHEN and SYDVKM. The V gene end was trimmed by 6 bases and the J gene end by 0 bases; junction bases not matched to a gene: 8. The CDR3 has 17 amino acids. The CDR3 bases are TGTGCCAGCAGGGATACCCGGACTAGCGGGAGCACAGATACGCAGTATTTT. It is translated as CASRDTRTSGSTDTQYF.

This clonotype was counted many times. The chain has TRBV10-2 and TRBJ2-7, with 7 nucleotides matching TRBD2. CDR3 length equals 13 residues. Germline V lookup: CDR1 WSHSY, CDR2 SAAADI. V lost 8 bases and J lost 6; bases outside the gene matches: 10. CDR3 coding DNA: TGCGCCAGCGGACTCGGGACTACAGGCGAGCAGTACTTC. Translation gives CASGLGTTGEQYF.

This clonotype appeared a few times. This chain connects TRBV27 to TRBJ2-7; TRBD1 agrees at 7 bases. The germline CDR1 and CDR2 sequences are MNHEY and SMNVEV (reference sequence). There are 14 residues in the CDR3. V lost 4 bases, J lost 3 bases, and 6 bases stayed unmatched. The DNA of the CDR3 is TGTGCCAGCAGTTGGACCGGGACAGTCTACGAGCAGTACTTC. Residues: CASSWTGTVYEQYF.

This chain joins TRBV5-1 and TRBJ2-3; D remains unclear. Judging by the DNA end, TRBJ2-5 fits better; the J call may be wrong. The CDR3 loop spans 13 amino acids. CDR1 and CDR2 (germline): SGHRS, YFSETQ. The CDR3 protein is CASSMAAIETQYF. As DNA, the CDR3 is TGCGCCAGCAGTATGGCAGCAATAGAGACCCAGTACTTC.

This clonotype appeared many times. V usage is TRBV11-2 and J usage is TRBJ2-3; a possible D gene is TRBD2 (5 bases). This CDR3 has 15 amino acids. V dropped 2 bases and J dropped 2 bases, with 11 bases sitting between them. Germline V gives CDR1 SGHAT, CDR2 FQNNGV. The CDR3 coding sequence is TGTGCCAGCAGCTTATCCCGGGAATTCACAGATACGCAGTATTTT. Its protein is CASSLSREFTDTQYF.

This clonotype was seen repeatedly, ten times or more. This chain joins TRBV7-8 and TRBJ2-3; TRBD2 aligns across 9 bases. Germline V lookup: CDR1 SGHVS, CDR2 FQNEAQ. After removal of 5 bases from V and 2 bases from J, the junction contained 8 bases not matched to a gene. This CDR3 has 16 residues. The CDR3 DNA is TGTGCCAGCAGCCTCTCCCTAGCGGGACTCACAGATACGCAGTATTTT. Its translation is CASSLSLAGLTDTQYF.

V is TRBV14 and J is TRBJ1-6; D not resolved. Looked up from germline, CDR1 is SGHDN and CDR2 is FVKESK. The CDR3 spans 15 residues. V was pared by 0 bases and J by 10 bases, with 13 bases between. The CDR3 nucleotides read TGTGCCAGCAGCCAAGATTGGGTTGGAGGATCACCCCTCCACTTT. This translates into CASSQDWVGGSPLHF.

This clonotype showed up just a few times. The chain couples TRBV14 to TRBJ1-1; D call uncertain. The V gene's germline CDR1 is SGHDN and CDR2 FVKESK. The CDR3 is 15 residues long. V lost 1 base and J 4 bases, leaving 13 bases between the germline ends. The CDR3 DNA reads TGTGCCAGCAGCCAAGGGTCGGGGAAGAGCACTGAAGCTTTCTTT. Encoded protein: CASSQGSGKSTEAFF.

In the case of this clonotype: A much larger clone lies one base from this, so it may be a read error. The final CDR3 position lacks the conserved phenylalanine or tryptophan, pointing to a likely read error. The V gene is TRBV12-3 or TRBV12-4, the J gene TRBJ1-2, with D maybe TRBD1 (5 bases). With 2 bases removed from V and 2 bases from J, the gap between germline ends came to 12 bases. The CDR3 covers 15 residues. Here the CDR3 DNA reads TGTGCCAGCAGTTTAAAATCAGGGCTCAACTATGGCTACACCCTC. This gives the protein CASSLKSGLNYGYTL.

This clonotype appeared many times. The CDR3 DNA sequence: TGTGCCAGCAGCTTAGTAGGACTAGCGGGAGTGTATGAGCAGTTCTTC. Translated: CASSLVGLAGVYEQFF. The chain carries TRBV7-2 and TRBJ2-1; the match to TRBD2 covers 13 bases. CDR1 is SGHTA and CDR2 is FQGNSA in the germline V gene. CDR3 length: 16 amino acids. V was clipped by 1 base and J by 8 bases; unmatched bases: 5.

This chain connects TRBV2 to TRBJ2-1, with D possibly TRBD2 on 6 matching bases. The V end was cut by 1 base, the J end by 6 bases, with 7 bases between. The germline CDR1 and CDR2 sequences are SNHLY and FYNNEI. The CDR3 is made up of 13 amino acids. Here the CDR3 reads CASSEGGANEQFF. The CDR3, as DNA: TGTGCCAGCAGTGAAGGCGGGGCCAATGAGCAGTTCTTC.

Many counts were recorded for this clonotype. CDR3 DNA sequence: TGTGCCAGCAGCTTGAGGAATACGAACACTGAAGCTTTCTTT. Its translation is CASSLRNTNTEAFF. The genes are TRBV5-6 and TRBJ1-1; D is undetermined. The CDR3 covers 14 residues. The germline V and J ends were trimmed by 1 base and 1 base, with 8 bases remaining between them. From germline, CDR1 is SGHDT and CDR2 YYEEEE.